Sequencing of this T cell receptor (beta chain) was carried out in a study of neurological immune-mediated disorders. Regarding the study as a whole: HTLV-1-associated myelopathy displayed the greatest TCR clonal expansion, and multiple sclerosis exhibited the smallest, lower than that of healthy controls.

TCRdb analysed the 5' RACE reads with MiXCR anew, one entry per CDR3 protein. The sample includes tens of thousands of distinct CDR3 sequences, 17% of them seen just once. In this sample, this clonotype turned up many times. What it binds is not known. The CDR3 contains 13 residues. The germline gives CDR1 LGHDT, CDR2 YNNKEL (reference sequence). The germline V and J ends were trimmed by 1 base and 6 bases, with 7 bases remaining between them. The unsorted libraries were made from 2 million PBMCs kept at -80 C. This TCR was recovered from a woman aged 40 to 49 in good health. The chain carries TRBV3-1 and TRBJ1-5; D is ambiguous. Sequencing input: PBMCs. The DNA of the CDR3 is TGTGCCAGCAGCCAAGGACTAGGTCAGCCCCAGCATTTT. It encodes CASSQGLGQPQHF.